Described below is a single T cell receptor (beta chain) sequence and its context. Its antigen is not identified. The PCR used 60 Vbeta and 13 Jbeta primers. Generated by immunoSEQ multiplex PCR, the TCRdb table keeps only in-frame clones and is missing some. The data hold under 85,000 clones, with about 70% observed a single time. The sample belongs to a study of cytomegalovirus exposure and HLA in healthy donors. Points from the study as a whole: Several of the most significant clusters were apparently associated with common viral pathogens in a later analysis. A later analysis linked a missense variant in DCLRE1C to the trimming of TCR beta V and J genes.

Everyone who donated was a healthy bone marrow donor. Sequenced input: PBMCs. The sequence came from a woman aged 30 to 39 in good health and CMV-seropositive.

In DNA, the CDR3 is TGTGCCAGCACGGACAGGGGAGGCTATGGCTACACCTTC. Residues: CASTDRGGYGYTF. This sequence joins TRBV7-2 and TRBJ1-2, with 9 bases lining up with TRBD1. From germline, CDR1 is SGHTA and CDR2 FQGNSA. The CDR3 length is 13 residues. J lost 4 bases, V lost 7 bases, and 4 bases had no gene match.